These 24 T cell receptor beta chains originate from one sample sequenced in a study of blood T cell repertoires in COVID-19 (dated by TCRdb to the early 2020s). The method behind the library was the immunoSEQ multiplex PCR assay. Drawn from immuneACCESS, this table holds only the in-frame rearrangements with V and J called that TCRdb kept. Clones are partly lost; checked studies trace under half to an unresolved V gene and leave the rest unexplained. Counted in this sample were over 350,000 clones; 88% of them appeared once. The ten largest clones capture approximately 1.2% of the sample. The material sequenced was PBMCs or T cells enriched from blood (not recorded which). The receptors were sampled from a woman aged 18-30 years who had recovered from COVID-19.

This chain joins TRBV25-1 and TRBJ2-5; 11 bases map to TRBD2. The J segment lost 2 bases and the V segment lost 5 bases, leaving 4 bases of the junction unmatched. The CDR3 has 15 amino acids. Germline assignment: CDR1 MGHDK and CDR2 SYGVNS. In nucleotides, the CDR3 is TGTGCCAGCAGTAGGCCTAGCGGGGGGCAAGAGACCCAGTACTTC. This translates into CASSRPSGGQETQYF.

In its sample, this clone is medium-sized (0.01 to 0.1%). The chain employs TRBV7-3 and TRBJ2-7; a possible D gene is TRBD1 (6 bases). Germline V gene sequence: CDR1 SGHTA, CDR2 FQGTGA. This CDR3 is 15 amino acids long. The V end was cut by 0 bases, the J end by 1 base, with 10 bases between. CDR3 amino acids: CASSLTADSSYEQYF. DNA for the CDR3: TGTGCCAGCAGCTTAACAGCGGACAGTTCCTACGAGCAGTACTTC.

The V call is TRBV24-1, the J call TRBJ2-7; maybe TRBD1 (5 bases). The CDR3 sequence is 14 residues long. Trimming removed 4 bases at V and 6 bases at J, with 15 bases between. The germline CDR1 and CDR2 sequences are KGHDR and SFDVKD. CDR3: CATSDADSTREQYF. The CDR3 DNA is TGTGCCACCAGTGACGCCGACAGCACCCGCGAGCAGTACTTC.

The rearrangement joins TRBV2 to TRBJ1-3; D unresolved. Germline lookup yields CDR1 SNHLY and CDR2 FYNNEI. V lost 3 bases, J lost 1 base, and 13 bases lay in between. The CDR3 is 16 amino acids. The CDR3 sequence: CASSDKSRKSGNTIYF. CDR3 sequence (DNA): TGTGCCAGCAGTGACAAGTCCAGGAAATCTGGAAACACCATATATTTT. Using reference TRBV2 and TRBJ1-3 for the parts outside the CDR3, the full variable domain is EPEVTQTPSHQVTQMGQEVILRCVPISNHLYFYWYRQILGQKVEFLVSFYNNEISEKSEIFDDQFSVERPDGSNFTLKIRSTKLEDSAMYFCASSDKSRKSGNTIYFGEGSWLTVV.

The rearrangement joins TRBV24-1 to TRBJ1-5; the D gene is possibly TRBD1 (6 bases). V was shortened by 4 bases and J by 5 bases, with 11 bases between the two germline ends. The CDR3 is 14 residues long. Germline values: CDR1 KGHDR, CDR2 SFDVKD. CDR3 sequence: CATSDRGRHQPQHF. CDR3 nucleotides: TGTGCCACCAGTGACAGGGGCAGGCATCAGCCCCAGCATTTT.

The chain combines TRBV5-1 with TRBJ2-7; 8 bases agree with TRBD2. V was pared by 0 bases and J by 2 bases, with 4 bases of the junction left unmatched. The V gene's germline CDR1 is SGHRS and CDR2 YFSETQ. This CDR3 region has 15 residues. DNA of the CDR3: TGCGCCAGCAGCTTGGAATCTAGCGGGCCCTACGAGCAGTACTTC. Translated: CASSLESSGPYEQYF.

This sequence joins TRBV28 and TRBJ1-5; 9 nucleotides line up with TRBD1. The length of the CDR3 is 15 residues. After removal of 6 bases from V and 3 bases from J, the junction contained 6 bases not matched to a gene. CDR1 MDHEN and CDR2 SYDVKM come from the germline V gene. CDR3 sequence (DNA): TGTGCCAGCAGACCGGGGACAGGGATCAATCAGCCCCAGCATTTT. Encoded protein: CASRPGTGINQPQHF.

The chain couples TRBV4-3 to TRBJ2-3; 7 bases align to TRBD2. Germline-derived CDR1 and CDR2 are LGHNA and YSLEER. The CDR3 totals 15 residues. V dropped 0 bases and J dropped 3; count of bases not matched to a gene: 3. The chain's CDR3 is CASSQEGAGTDTQYF. CDR3 sequence (DNA): TGCGCCAGCAGCCAAGAAGGAGCGGGGACAGATACGCAGTATTTT.

The chain recombines TRBV5-1 with TRBJ2-5, with D perhaps TRBD1 (7 bases). The V and J ends lost 9 bases and 5 bases respectively, with 14 bases between them. The CDR3 runs to 12 residues. CDR1 SGHRS and CDR2 YFSETQ come from the germline V gene. CDR3 loop: CATSAGGETQYF. CDR3 nucleotides: TGCGCCACCAGTGCAGGGGGGGAGACCCAGTACTTC.

This clone has a single count. The chain joins TRBV30 to TRBJ2-5, with D maybe TRBD2 (5 bases). The CDR3 is 12 amino acids. Germline CDR1 GTSNPN, CDR2 SVGIG (reference sequence). V gave up 0 bases and J gave up 7 bases, with 9 bases separating them. The CDR3 is CAWSVAAGTQYF. For the CDR3, the DNA is TGTGCCTGGAGTGTAGCGGCAGGGACCCAGTACTTC. Full variable domain (outside the CDR3, taken from reference TRBV30 and TRBJ2-5): SQTIHQWPATLVQPVGSPLSLECTVEGTSNPNLYWYRQAAGRGLQLLFYSVGIGQISSEVPQNLSASRPQDRQFILSSKKLLLSDSGFYLCAWSVAAGTQYFGPGTRLLVL.

This chain connects TRBV5-8 to TRBJ2-4, with TRBD2 matching over 8 bases. CDR3 length: 17 residues. Trimming cost V 3 bases and J 1 base; bases outside gene matches: 9. CDR1 and CDR2 from the germline V gene are SGHTS and YDEGEE. CDR3 amino acids: CASSWRGAFRAKNIQYF. The DNA of the CDR3 is TGTGCCAGCAGCTGGCGGGGGGCCTTTAGGGCCAAAAACATTCAGTACTTC. Supplemented by reference TRBV5-8 and TRBJ2-4, the full variable domain reads EAGVTQSPTHLIKTRGQQATLRCSPISGHTSVYWYQQALGLGLQFLLWYDEGEERNRGNFPPRFSGRQFPNYSSELNVNALELEDSALYLCASSWRGAFRAKNIQYFGAGTRLSVL.

The gene calls are TRBV18 and TRBJ2-5, with 10 bases aligning to TRBD2. The CDR3 is made up of 17 amino acids. The trim removed 2 bases at V and 1 base at J, leaving 7 bases unmatched. Germline V lookup: CDR1 KGHSH, CDR2 LQKENI. CDR3 sequence reads: CASSPVGTSGAQETQYF. The CDR3 coding sequence is TGTGCCAGCTCACCAGTAGGCACTAGCGGGGCCCAAGAGACCCAGTACTTC. The full variable domain, completed using reference TRBV18 and TRBJ2-5, is NAGVMQNPRHLVRRRGQEARLRCSPMKGHSHVYWYRQLPEEGLKFMVYLQKENIIDESGMPKERFSAEFPKEGPSILRIQQVVRGDSAAYFCASSPVGTSGAQETQYFGPGTRLLVL.

The rearrangement uses TRBV5-1 and TRBJ2-4; 10 positions match TRBD1. V was pared by 4 bases and J by 9 bases, with 10 bases of the junction left unmatched. CDR3 length equals 15 residues. The germline gives CDR1 SGHRS, CDR2 YFSETQ. CDR3 coding DNA: TGCGCCAGCAGCCTAACGGGACAGGGGTTGGGCATTCAGTACTTC. Protein sequence: CASSLTGQGLGIQYF.

This chain connects TRBV9 to TRBJ1-4, with 7 bases aligning to TRBD1. With V trimmed by 4 bases and J by 5 bases, 8 bases remained unmatched. This CDR3 is 15 amino acids long. CDR1 and CDR2 from the germline V gene are SGDLS and YYNGEE. The CDR3 DNA reads TGTGCCAGCAGCCCCCGGGACAGAGCAAATGAAAAACTGTTTTTT. This gives the protein CASSPRDRANEKLFF. The full variable domain, in which reference TRBV9 and TRBJ1-4 provide the parts outside the CDR3, is DSGVTQTPKHLITATGQRVTLRCSPRSGDLSVYWYQQSLDQGLQFLIQYYNGEERAKGNILERFSAQQFPDLHSELNLSSLELGDSALYFCASSPRDRANEKLFFGSGTQLSVL.

The V and J genes are TRBV15 and TRBJ2-5; 7 bases agree with TRBD1. The CDR3 has 16 amino acids. CDR1 and CDR2 (germline): LNHNV, YYDKDF (reference sequence). The ends lost 0 bases at V and 3 bases at J; junction bases unmatched: 7. This CDR3 is CATSRDFRGGEETQYF. The CDR3, as DNA: TGTGCCACCAGCAGAGATTTTAGAGGGGGCGAAGAGACCCAGTACTTC.

The gene calls are TRBV6-1 and TRBJ2-5, with D possibly matching TRBD2 (7 bases). The CDR3 extends over 16 amino acids. Germline assignment: CDR1 MNHNS and CDR2 SASEGT. Trimming left V 3 bases short and J 5 bases short, with 19 bases between. CDR3 loop: CASSDRGFTSAETQYF. The CDR3 DNA is TGTGCCAGCAGTGACAGGGGCTTTACTAGCGCGGAGACCCAGTACTTC.

This clone showed up just once. V usage is TRBV2 and J usage is TRBJ1-1, with 7 bases aligning to TRBD1. The V segment lost 6 bases and the J segment 2 bases; nucleotides outside the gene matches: 12. The V gene's germline CDR1 is SNHLY and CDR2 FYNNEI. This CDR3 is 16 amino acids long. The CDR3 reads CASSPAGGVKNTEAFF. The CDR3 DNA is TGTGCCAGCAGCCCGGCAGGGGGTGTTAAAAACACTGAAGCTTTCTTT.

The chain is built from TRBV4-1 and TRBJ1-4; weak D call: TRBD1 (6 bases). The length of the CDR3 is 15 residues. The V gene lost 0 bases and the J gene lost 8 bases, with 13 bases spanning the gap. Germline CDR1 is MGHRA and CDR2 is YSYEKL. CDR3 in DNA: TGCGCCAGCAGCCAAGACTGGACAGATCTAGAAAAACTGTTTTTT. Its protein is CASSQDWTDLEKLFF.

At least ten counts were recorded for this clone. This chain links TRBV19 with TRBJ1-5; tentatively, D is TRBD1 (6 bases). The length of the CDR3 is 14 residues. V lost 3 bases and J lost 5, with 11 bases in between. Germline values: CDR1 LNHDA, CDR2 SQIVND (reference sequence). The CDR3 loop reads CASSIPGADQPQHF. The CDR3 DNA reads as TGTGCCAGTAGTATTCCAGGGGCGGATCAGCCCCAGCATTTT.

The chain couples TRBV7-8 to TRBJ2-5; 7 bases agree with TRBD1. Germline trimming cut 7 bases from V and 4 bases from J; bases unmatched to any gene: 9. The germline CDR1 and CDR2 sequences are SGHVS and FQNEAQ. This CDR3 has 14 amino acids. This CDR3 reads CASTAGGWGETQYF. CDR3 nucleotides: TGTGCCAGCACCGCAGGGGGATGGGGAGAGACCCAGTACTTC.

The chain couples TRBV6-5 to TRBJ1-3; 7 positions agree with TRBD1. J lost 3 bases, V lost 8 bases, and 7 bases had no gene match. Germline CDR1 MNHEY, CDR2 SVGAGI. CDR3 size: 14 residues. CDR3 bases: TGTGCCAGCTGTAAACAGGGGTTTGGAAACACCATATATTTT. Its protein is CASCKQGFGNTIYF.

This clone appeared a single time. The chain uses TRBV5-4 and TRBJ2-1; 9 nucleotides agree with TRBD2. V shed 2 bases, J shed 8 bases, and the junction held 2 bases outside the gene matches. This CDR3 is built from 13 residues. Germline CDR1 and CDR2: SGHNT and YYREEE (reference sequence). The CDR3 region is CASSLAGGYEQFF. The CDR3 nucleotides read TGTGCCAGCAGCTTAGCGGGGGGCTATGAGCAGTTCTTC.

The chain recombines TRBV30 with TRBJ2-1; possibly TRBD2 for D (8 bases). The CDR3 extends over 14 amino acids. The germline gives CDR1 GTSNPN, CDR2 SVGIG (reference sequence). Trimming took off 5 bases at V and 8 bases at J, with 19 bases between the two ends. For the CDR3, the DNA is TGTGCCTGGGCTCCGGGAGGGGGCTGGGATGAGCAGTTCTTC. Protein: CAWAPGGGWDEQFF.

At least ten counts were recorded for this clone. The same CDR3 also results from other DNA sequences found in this sample. The rearrangement uses TRBV7-3 and TRBJ2-2; D gene uncertain. This CDR3 is 12 amino acids long. Trimming pared 4 bases from V and 3 bases from J, leaving 3 bases between. Germline CDR1 SGHTA, CDR2 FQGTGA. The CDR3 DNA reads as TGTGCCAGCAGCTCCGACACCGGGGAGCTGTTTTTT. It is translated as CASSSDTGELFF. The full variable domain, with the rest looked up from reference TRBV7-3 and TRBJ2-2, is GAGVSQTPSNKVTEKGKYVELRCDPISGHTALYWYRQSLGQGPEFLIYFQGTGAADDSGLPNDRFFAVRPEGSVSTLKIQRTERGDSAVYLCASSSDTGELFFGEGSRLTVL.